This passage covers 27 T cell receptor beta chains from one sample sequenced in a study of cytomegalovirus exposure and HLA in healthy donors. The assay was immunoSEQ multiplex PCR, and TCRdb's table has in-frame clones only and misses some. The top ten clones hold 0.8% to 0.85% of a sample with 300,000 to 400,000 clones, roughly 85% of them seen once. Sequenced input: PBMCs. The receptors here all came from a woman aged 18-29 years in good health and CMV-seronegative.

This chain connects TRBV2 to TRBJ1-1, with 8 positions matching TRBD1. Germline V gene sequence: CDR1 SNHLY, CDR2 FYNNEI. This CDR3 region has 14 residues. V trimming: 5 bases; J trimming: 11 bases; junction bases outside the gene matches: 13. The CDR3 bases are TGTGCCAGCAGTAGTCTCGGGACAGGAGGGAGGGCTTTCTTT. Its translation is CASSSLGTGGRAFF.

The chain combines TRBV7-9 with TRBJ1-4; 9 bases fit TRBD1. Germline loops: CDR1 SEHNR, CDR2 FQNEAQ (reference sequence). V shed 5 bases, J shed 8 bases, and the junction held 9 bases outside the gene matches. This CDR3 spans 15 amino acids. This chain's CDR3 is CASSPDGTGSEKLFF. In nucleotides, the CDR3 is TGTGCCAGCAGCCCCGACGGGACAGGGAGCGAAAAACTGTTTTTT.

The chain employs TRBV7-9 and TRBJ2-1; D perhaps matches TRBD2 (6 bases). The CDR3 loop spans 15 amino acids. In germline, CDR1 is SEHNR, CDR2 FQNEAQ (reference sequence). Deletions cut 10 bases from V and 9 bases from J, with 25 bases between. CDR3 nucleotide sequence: TGTGCCACCGAGACAATAGCGGACACGGTGGGTGAGCAGTTCTTC. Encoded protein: CATETIADTVGEQFF.

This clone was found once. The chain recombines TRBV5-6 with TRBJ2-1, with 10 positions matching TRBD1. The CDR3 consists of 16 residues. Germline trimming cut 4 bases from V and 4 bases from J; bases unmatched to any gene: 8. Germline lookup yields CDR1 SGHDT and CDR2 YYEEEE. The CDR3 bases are TGTGCCAGCAGCCGACGACCGGGACAGGGGTACAATGAGCAGTTCTTC. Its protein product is CASSRRPGQGYNEQFF.

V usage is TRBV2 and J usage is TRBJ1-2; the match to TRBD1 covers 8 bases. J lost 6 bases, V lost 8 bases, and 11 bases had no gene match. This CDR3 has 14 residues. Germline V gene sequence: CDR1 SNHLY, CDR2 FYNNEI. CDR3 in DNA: TGTGCCAGCCCCAAAGGACAGGGAAGAAATGGCTACACCTTC. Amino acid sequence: CASPKGQGRNGYTF.

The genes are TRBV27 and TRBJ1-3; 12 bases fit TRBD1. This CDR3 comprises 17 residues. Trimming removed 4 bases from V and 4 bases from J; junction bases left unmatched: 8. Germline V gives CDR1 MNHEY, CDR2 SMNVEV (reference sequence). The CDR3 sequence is CASSSGQGALSGNTIYF. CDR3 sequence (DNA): TGTGCCAGCAGTTCGGGACAGGGGGCGTTATCGGGAAACACCATATATTTT.

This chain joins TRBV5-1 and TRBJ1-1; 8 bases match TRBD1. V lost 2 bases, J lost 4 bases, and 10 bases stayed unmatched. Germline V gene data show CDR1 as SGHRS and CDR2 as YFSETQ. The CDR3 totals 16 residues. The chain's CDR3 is CASSFGQGSPATEAFF. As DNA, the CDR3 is TGCGCCAGCAGCTTCGGACAGGGAAGCCCCGCCACTGAAGCTTTCTTT.

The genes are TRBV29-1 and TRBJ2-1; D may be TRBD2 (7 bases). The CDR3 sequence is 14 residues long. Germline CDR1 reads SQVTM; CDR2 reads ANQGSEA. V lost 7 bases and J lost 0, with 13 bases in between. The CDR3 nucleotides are TGCAGCGCGGAGGGGGGGAGCTCCTACAATGAGCAGTTCTTC. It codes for CSAEGGSSYNEQFF.

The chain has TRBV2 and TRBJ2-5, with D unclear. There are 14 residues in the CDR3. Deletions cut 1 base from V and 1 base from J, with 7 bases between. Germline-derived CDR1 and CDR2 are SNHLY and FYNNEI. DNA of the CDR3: TGTGCCAGCAGTGAAGGACACTTCCAAGAGACCCAGTACTTC. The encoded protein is CASSEGHFQETQYF.

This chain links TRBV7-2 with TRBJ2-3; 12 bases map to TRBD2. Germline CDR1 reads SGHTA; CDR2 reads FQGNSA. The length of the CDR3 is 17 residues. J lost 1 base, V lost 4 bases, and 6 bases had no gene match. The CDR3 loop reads CASSSLAGGPGTDTQYF. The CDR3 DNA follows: TGTGCCAGCAGCTCCCTAGCGGGAGGGCCCGGCACAGATACGCAGTATTTT.

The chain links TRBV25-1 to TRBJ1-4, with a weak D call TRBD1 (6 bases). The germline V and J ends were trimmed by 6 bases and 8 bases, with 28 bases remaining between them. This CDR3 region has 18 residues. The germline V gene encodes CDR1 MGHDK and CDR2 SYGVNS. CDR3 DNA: TGTGCCAGCAGCGACCCTACCCTAGGGGGGGGCGCAGGCGAAAAACTGTTTTTT. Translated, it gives CASSDPTLGGGAGEKLFF.

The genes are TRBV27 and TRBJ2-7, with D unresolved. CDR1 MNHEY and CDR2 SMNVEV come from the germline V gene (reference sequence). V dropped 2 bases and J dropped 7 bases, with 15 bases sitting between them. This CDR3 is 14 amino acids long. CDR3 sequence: CASSLDTVPTEQYF. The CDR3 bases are TGTGCCAGCAGTTTAGATACAGTACCCACTGAGCAGTACTTC.

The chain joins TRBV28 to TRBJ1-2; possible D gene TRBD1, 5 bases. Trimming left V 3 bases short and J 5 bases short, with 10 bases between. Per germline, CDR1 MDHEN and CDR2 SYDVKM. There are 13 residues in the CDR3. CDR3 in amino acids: CASSFGRGYGYTF. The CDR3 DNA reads TGTGCCAGCAGTTTTGGGAGGGGATATGGCTACACCTTC.

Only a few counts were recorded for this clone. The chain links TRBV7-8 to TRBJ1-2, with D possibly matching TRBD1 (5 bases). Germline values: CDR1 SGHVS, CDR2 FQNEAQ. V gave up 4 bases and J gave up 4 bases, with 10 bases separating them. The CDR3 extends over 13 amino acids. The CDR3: CASSSGDSYGYTF. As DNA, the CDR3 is TGTGCCAGCAGCTCGGGGGACTCCTATGGCTACACCTTC.

The CDR3 sequence is CASSPVGEYYGYTF. The CDR3 bases are TGTGCCAGCAGCCCTGTTGGGGAGTACTATGGCTACACCTTC. The V and J genes are TRBV7-8 and TRBJ1-2; the D is unclear. The CDR3 loop spans 14 amino acids. Trimming removed 5 bases from V and 3 bases from J, with 13 bases in between. The V gene's germline CDR1 is SGHVS and CDR2 FQNEAQ.

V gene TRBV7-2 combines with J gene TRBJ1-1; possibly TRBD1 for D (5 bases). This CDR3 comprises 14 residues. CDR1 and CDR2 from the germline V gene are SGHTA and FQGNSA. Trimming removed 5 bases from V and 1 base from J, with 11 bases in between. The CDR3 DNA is TGTGCCAGCAGCAAGGGGTTGGCGAACACTGAAGCTTTCTTT. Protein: CASSKGLANTEAFF.

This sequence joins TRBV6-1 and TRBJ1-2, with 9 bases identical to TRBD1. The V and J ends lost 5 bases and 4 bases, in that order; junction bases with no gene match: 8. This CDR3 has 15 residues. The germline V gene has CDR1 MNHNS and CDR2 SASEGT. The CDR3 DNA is TGTGCCAGCAGTCTAGGGACAGGGCCCACCTATGGCTACACCTTC. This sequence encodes CASSLGTGPTYGYTF.

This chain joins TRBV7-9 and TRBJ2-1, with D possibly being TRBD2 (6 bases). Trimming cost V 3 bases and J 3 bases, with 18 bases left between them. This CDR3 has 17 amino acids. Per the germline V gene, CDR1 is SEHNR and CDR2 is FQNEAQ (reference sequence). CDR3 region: CASSFPESGGNYNEQFF. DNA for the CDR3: TGTGCCAGCAGCTTCCCTGAATCTGGGGGGAACTACAATGAGCAGTTCTTC.

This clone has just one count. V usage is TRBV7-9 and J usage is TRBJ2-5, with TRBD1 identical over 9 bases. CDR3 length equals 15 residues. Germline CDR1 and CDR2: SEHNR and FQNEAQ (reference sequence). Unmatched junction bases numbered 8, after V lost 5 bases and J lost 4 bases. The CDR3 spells CASSPWDRERETQYF. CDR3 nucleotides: TGTGCCAGCAGCCCGTGGGACAGGGAGAGAGAGACCCAGTACTTC.

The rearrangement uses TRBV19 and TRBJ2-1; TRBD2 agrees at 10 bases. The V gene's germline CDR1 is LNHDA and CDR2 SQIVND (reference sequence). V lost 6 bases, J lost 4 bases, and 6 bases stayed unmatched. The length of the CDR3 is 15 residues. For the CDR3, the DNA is TGTGCCAGTAGAATTAGCGGGGGGAGTTACAATGAGCAGTTCTTC. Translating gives CASRISGGSYNEQFF. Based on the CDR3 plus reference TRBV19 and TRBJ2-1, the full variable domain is DGGITQSPKYLFRKEGQNVTLSCEQNLNHDAMYWYRQDPGQGLRLIYYSQIVNDFQKGDIAEGYSVSREKKESFPLTVTSAQKNPTAFYLCASRISGGSYNEQFFGPGTRLTVL.

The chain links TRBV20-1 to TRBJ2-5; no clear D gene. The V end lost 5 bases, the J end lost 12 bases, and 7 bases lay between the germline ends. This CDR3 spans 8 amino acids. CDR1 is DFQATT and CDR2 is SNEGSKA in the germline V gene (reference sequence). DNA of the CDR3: TGCAGTGCTGCTGGAGAGTACTTC. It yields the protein CSAAGEYF.

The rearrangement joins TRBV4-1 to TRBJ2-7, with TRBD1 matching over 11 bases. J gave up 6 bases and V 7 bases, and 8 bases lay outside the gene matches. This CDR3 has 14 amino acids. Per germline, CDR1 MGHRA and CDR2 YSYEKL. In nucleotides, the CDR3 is TGCGCCAGCAAAATGGGGACAGGGGGGGGCGAGCAGTACTTC. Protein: CASKMGTGGGEQYF.

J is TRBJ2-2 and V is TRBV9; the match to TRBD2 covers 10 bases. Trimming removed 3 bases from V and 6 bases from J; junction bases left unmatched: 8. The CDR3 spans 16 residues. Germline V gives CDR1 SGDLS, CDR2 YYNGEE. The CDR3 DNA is TGTGCCAGCAGCGCGAGTAGCGGGGGGCCCCCCGGGGAGCTGTTTTTT. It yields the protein CASSASSGGPPGELFF.

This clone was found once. The DNA of the CDR3 is TGTGCCAGCAGCTTAACGTCTGCGGGAAACACCATATATTTT. Translation: CASSLTSAGNTIYF. The chain joins TRBV7-3 to TRBJ1-3; no firm D call. The CDR3 loop spans 14 amino acids. CDR1 is SGHTA and CDR2 is FQGTGA in the germline V gene. With 0 bases removed from V and 4 bases from J, the gap between germline ends came to 7 bases.

The CDR3 coding sequence is TGTGCCAGTAGCACCCGGGACATAAGGTTGAACACTGAAGCTTTCTTT. It encodes CASSTRDIRLNTEAFF. The chain employs TRBV19 and TRBJ1-1; D is perhaps TRBD1 (6 bases). The V end was cut by 6 bases, the J end by 0 bases, with 17 bases between. The CDR3 is made up of 16 amino acids. Germline loops: CDR1 LNHDA, CDR2 SQIVND (reference sequence).

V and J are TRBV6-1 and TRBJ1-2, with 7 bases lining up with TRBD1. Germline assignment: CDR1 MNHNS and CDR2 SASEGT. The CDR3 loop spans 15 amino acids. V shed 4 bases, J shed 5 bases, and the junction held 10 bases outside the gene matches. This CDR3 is CASSGIGTAPYGYTF. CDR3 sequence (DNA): TGTGCCAGCAGTGGCATTGGGACAGCTCCTTATGGCTACACCTTC.

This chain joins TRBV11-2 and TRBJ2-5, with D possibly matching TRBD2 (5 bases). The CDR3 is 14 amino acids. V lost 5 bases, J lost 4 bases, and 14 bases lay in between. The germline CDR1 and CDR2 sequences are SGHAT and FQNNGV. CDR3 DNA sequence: TGTGCCAGCAGCACCCGGACTGGAGGAGAGACCCAGTACTTC. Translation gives CASSTRTGGETQYF. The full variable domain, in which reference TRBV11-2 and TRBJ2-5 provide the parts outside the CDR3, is EAGVAQSPRYKIIEKRQSVAFWCNPISGHATLYWYQQILGQGPKLLIQFQNNGVVDDSQLPKDRFSAERLKGVDSTLKIQPAKLEDSAVYLCASSTRTGGETQYFGPGTRLLVL.